This is a list of T cell receptor beta chains from one sample in a study of blood T cell repertoires in COVID-19. Sequencing used immunoSEQ multiplex PCR; TCRdb keeps in-frame clones, though not all of them. Found here are about 110,000 clones, less than 85% of them singletons; the top ten hold about 20%. The sequenced sample was peripheral blood. Receptors were obtained from a woman in her sixties or seventies with acute or convalescent COVID-19. Each CDR3 is given with its conserved first and last residue. D genes are given only for firm matches. Size tells how often a clone was seen (once, few, many) or the class of an expanded clone, and some rows leave it out.

d_gene: TRBD2
j_gene: TRBJ2-3
abundance: .
v_gene: TRBV10-3
CDR3nt: TGTGCCAGCGGACTAGCGGGAGGTACCACAGATACGCAGTATTTT
CDR3aa: CASGLAGGTTDTQYF

d_gene: .
j_gene: TRBJ1-3
abundance: .
v_gene: TRBV6-2/TRBV6-3
CDR3nt: TGTGCCAGCAGTTCTCCGACTTTAACTGGAAACACCATATATTTT
CDR3aa: CASSSPTLTGNTIYF

d_gene: .
j_gene: TRBJ1-2
abundance: .
v_gene: TRBV11-2
CDR3nt: TGTGCCAGCAGCTTCGTAGGGGGAACCGATAACTATGGCTACACCTTC
CDR3aa: CASSFVGGTDNYGYTF

d_gene: .
j_gene: TRBJ2-1
abundance: .
v_gene: TRBV7-2
CDR3nt: TGTGCCAGCAGCCCCACACGACTAGAGCAGTTCTTC
CDR3aa: CASSPTRLEQFF

d_gene: TRBD1
j_gene: TRBJ2-3
abundance: .
v_gene: TRBV5-1
CDR3nt: TGCGCCAGCAGCAACGACAGGGAAGATACGCAGTATTTT
CDR3aa: CASSNDREDTQYF

d_gene: .
j_gene: TRBJ1-1
abundance: few
v_gene: TRBV9
CDR3nt: TGTGCCAGCAGCGCTTACAGGGACACTGAAGCTTTCTTT
CDR3aa: CASSAYRDTEAFF

d_gene: .
j_gene: TRBJ1-5
abundance: .
v_gene: TRBV6-1
CDR3nt: TGTGCCAGCAGTGAAGGGGCGTCAGTTGGAAATCAGCCCCAGCATTTT
CDR3aa: CASSEGASVGNQPQHF

d_gene: .
j_gene: TRBJ1-1
abundance: .
v_gene: TRBV10-3
CDR3nt: TGTGCCATCAGTGGCAGTCCAATGAACACTGAAGCTTTCTTT
CDR3aa: CAISGSPMNTEAFF

d_gene: .
j_gene: TRBJ2-6
abundance: once
v_gene: TRBV21-1
CDR3nt: TGTGCCAGCACTAAGACGGAGTTCCCCTCTGGGGCCAACGTCCTGACTTTC
CDR3aa: CASTKTEFPSGANVLTF

d_gene: .
j_gene: TRBJ1-4
abundance: .
v_gene: TRBV19
CDR3nt: TGTGCCAGTAGTATTGGAGTGCTTGATGAAAAACTGTTTTTT
CDR3aa: CASSIGVLDEKLFF

d_gene: .
j_gene: TRBJ1-1
abundance: .
v_gene: TRBV6-4
CDR3nt: TGTGCCAGCAGCCCCCAGGGAGGGTTTAGCACTGAAGCTTTCTTT
CDR3aa: CASSPQGGFSTEAFF

d_gene: .
j_gene: TRBJ1-5
abundance: .
v_gene: TRBV27
CDR3nt: TGTGCCAGCGGCCCGCGGGGAAATGGTCAGCCCCAGCATTTT
CDR3aa: CASGPRGNGQPQHF